The rows below give T cell receptor beta chains drawn from one sample of a study of blood T cell repertoires in COVID-19. Some clones are missing from TCRdb's copy, which holds only in-frame ones; the method was immunoSEQ multiplex PCR. The table lists about 56,000 clones, more than 80% of them singletons. Sample: peripheral blood. Receptors originate from a human donor in a cohort sampled during active COVID-19. Both conserved end residues are part of each CDR3.

V: TRBV18
J: TRBJ1-5
CDR3: CASSRDVFRGNQPQHF

V: TRBV16
J: TRBJ2-2
CDR3: CASSQSARLAGATKGELFF

V: TRBV7-6
J: TRBJ2-2
CDR3: CASSLSSTGNTGELFF

V: TRBV4-1
J: TRBJ2-3
CDR3: CASSPDSGVADTQYF

V: TRBV7-2
J: TRBJ1-2
CDR3: CASSLAQTGGGYGYTF

V: TRBV6-5
J: TRBJ2-5
CDR3: CASRQSGGQETQYF

V: TRBV9
J: TRBJ1-2
CDR3: CASSVAAGQGTGYTF

V: TRBV6-2/TRBV6-3
J: TRBJ1-5
CDR3: CASSYSSRGRDQPQHF

V: TRBV2
J: TRBJ2-7
CDR3: CASSFVGTDEQYF

V: TRBV7-2
J: TRBJ1-6
CDR3: CASSTRTAFNSPLHF

V: TRBV12-3/TRBV12-4
J: TRBJ2-5
CDR3: CASSLSGTQYF

V: TRBV19
J: TRBJ2-7
CDR3: CASSLTSGTYEQYF

V: TRBV12-5
J: TRBJ2-5
CDR3: CASGRQIRQETQYF

V: TRBV7-2
J: TRBJ1-1
CDR3: CASSSSTYTEAFF

V: TRBV7-2
J: TRBJ2-7
CDR3: CASSLIGGYYEQYF

V: TRBV4-3
J: TRBJ1-2
CDR3: CASSQDLGANNYGYTF

V: TRBV25-1
J: TRBJ1-1
CDR3: CASSHGTGGPTEAFF

V: TRBV6-5
J: TRBJ2-1
CDR3: CASSYEGAPYNEQFF

V: TRBV4-3
J: TRBJ2-3
CDR3: CARPPCGGPLTDTQYF

V: TRBV7-2
J: TRBJ2-5
CDR3: CASTPGAGGGETQYF

V: TRBV19
J: TRBJ2-1
CDR3: CASSILTSGGYYNEQFF

V: TRBV7-2
J: TRBJ1-4
CDR3: CASSLADSRTKSKLFF

V: TRBV6-2/TRBV6-3
J: TRBJ1-1
CDR3: CASSFGTGRTEAFF

V: TRBV12-3/TRBV12-4
J: TRBJ2-3
CDR3: CASSPYTDTQYF

V: TRBV6-2/TRBV6-3
J: TRBJ1-2
CDR3: CASSSPPRRGSGYTF

V: TRBV6-2/TRBV6-3
J: TRBJ2-5
CDR3: CASSPTGRETQYF

V: TRBV9
J: TRBJ1-6
CDR3: CASSGGRQGGNSPLHF

V: TRBV4-3
J: TRBJ2-5
CDR3: CASSQDRSGGGETQYF

V: TRBV6-5
J: TRBJ1-2
CDR3: CASRRFSPYGYTF

V: TRBV11-2
J: TRBJ2-5
CDR3: CASSLAETQYF

V: TRBV6-6
J: TRBJ2-1
CDR3: CASSLRTGAFSFEQFF

V: TRBV4-2
J: TRBJ2-3
CDR3: CASSQGVAGGTDTQYF

V: TRBV5-6
J: TRBJ1-2
CDR3: CASSFGTGGYTF

V: TRBV29-1
J: TRBJ1-1
CDR3: CSVVYFNRDRGEAFF

V: TRBV4-2
J: TRBJ2-2
CDR3: CASSLSGTGLTGELFF

V: TRBV27
J: TRBJ1-6
CDR3: CASSFATRGAPLHF

V: TRBV27
J: TRBJ2-3
CDR3: CASSPGQMNLRDTQYF

V: TRBV6-2/TRBV6-3
J: TRBJ1-2
CDR3: CASSYSTGAYGYTF

V: TRBV6-2/TRBV6-3
J: TRBJ1-5
CDR3: CASSMGQGPHQPQHF

V: TRBV4-2
J: TRBJ2-7
CDR3: CASSQDTLQTGPYEQYF

V: TRBV5-1
J: TRBJ2-2
CDR3: CASSLSRTGNYGELFF

V: TRBV6-6
J: TRBJ2-2
CDR3: CASSTGSEVGELFF

V: TRBV24-1
J: TRBJ2-5
CDR3: CATSDPAGGETQYF

V: TRBV7-7
J: TRBJ2-2
CDR3: CASSLDEPGELFF

V: TRBV5-4
J: TRBJ1-1
CDR3: CASSFGGRTEAFF

V: TRBV19
J: TRBJ2-5
CDR3: CASSTSPGLGRKTQYF

V: TRBV15
J: TRBJ2-3
CDR3: CATSRGTGETDTQYF